Shown below are 32 T cell receptor beta chains from a single sample sequenced in a study of Ad26.COV2.S vaccination and SARS-CoV-2 variants. TCRdb keeps only in-frame clones here, not all; method: immunoSEQ multiplex PCR. The sample lists roughly 680,000 clones; roughly nine tenths were seen once. Described treatment: around 19 received Ad26.COV2.S at low or high dose, single or two shots; roughly five received placebo; per-sample allocation not given. Day 63 after the first vaccine or placebo injection was the time point for sampling. This specimen was peripheral blood, taken in a trial of Ad26.COV2.S vaccine versus placebo. The receptors were sampled from a person aged 18-60 years who received the Ad26.COV2.S COVID-19 vaccine or a placebo.

CDR3 nucleotide sequence: TGTGCCCTAGGGGGGGGCAATGAGCAGTTCTTC. Translation: CALGGGNEQFF. The chain carries TRBV10-3 and TRBJ2-1; TRBD2 might be the D (7 bases). Germline lookup yields CDR1 ENHRY and CDR2 SYGVKD. V was shortened by 11 bases and J by 6 bases, with 11 bases between the two germline ends. The CDR3 runs to 11 residues.

The rearrangement links TRBV14 to TRBJ2-1; possibly TRBD2 for D (5 bases). Germline CDR1 is SGHDN and CDR2 is FVKESK. This CDR3 comprises 13 residues. Trimming took off 0 bases at V and 10 bases at J, with 10 bases between the two ends. CDR3 amino acids: CASSQDRRGEQFF. CDR3 DNA sequence: TGTGCCAGCAGCCAAGACCGGCGAGGGGAGCAGTTCTTC.

Comment on this clone: The same CDR3 also results from other DNA sequences found in this sample. V usage is TRBV12-3 or TRBV12-4 and J usage is TRBJ2-7, with D uncertain. CDR3 length: 11 amino acids. The V gene lost 4 bases and the J gene lost 3 bases, with 4 bases spanning the gap. As DNA, the CDR3 is TGTGCCAGCAGTTCTAACTACGAGCAGTACTTC. Translating gives CASSSNYEQYF.

The CDR3 nucleotides are TGTGCCAGCAGGCCAACGGGGGGCCCCCGAGCCTACGAGCAGTACTTC. It is translated as CASRPTGGPRAYEQYF. The chain recombines TRBV7-9 with TRBJ2-7; D possibly corresponds to TRBD2 (7 bases). Trimming cost V 6 bases and J 2 bases, with 20 bases left between them. In germline, CDR1 is SEHNR, CDR2 FQNEAQ (reference sequence). CDR3 length equals 16 residues.

In its sample, this clone was seen once. The chain employs TRBV4-2 and TRBJ1-2, with TRBD1 matching 7 bases. Germline CDR1 is LGHNA and CDR2 is YNFKEQ. This CDR3 is built from 15 residues. V trimming: 4 bases; J trimming: 6 bases; junction bases outside the gene matches: 11. CDR3 coding DNA: TGTGCCAGCAGCCCCCGGGACAGCGATGGTCATGGCTACACCTTC. It codes for CASSPRDSDGHGYTF.

This chain links TRBV5-6 with TRBJ2-7; D is uncertain. Germline CDR1 SGHDT, CDR2 YYEEEE. The CDR3 runs 14 residues. Between the trimmed V and J ends, which lost 1 base and 4 bases, there was a span of 12 bases. The CDR3 DNA reads TGTGCCAGCAGCTTGTCGGCAGGTAGATACGAGCAGTACTTC. Its protein is CASSLSAGRYEQYF.

V is TRBV19 and J is TRBJ1-6, with D possibly TRBD1 on 6 matching bases. V was shortened by 3 bases and J by 10 bases, with 22 bases between the two germline ends. CDR1 is LNHDA, CDR2 SQIVND, per germline (reference sequence). The CDR3 is made up of 17 amino acids. Here the CDR3 reads CASSIPTTTTGSSPLHF. The CDR3 coding sequence is TGTGCCAGTAGTATCCCCACCACTACGACAGGAAGCTCACCCCTCCACTTT.

V usage is TRBV19 and J usage is TRBJ1-1, with 7 bases identical to TRBD1. The CDR3 has 15 amino acids. From germline, CDR1 is LNHDA and CDR2 SQIVND (reference sequence). The trim removed 3 bases at V and 0 bases at J, leaving 4 bases unmatched. This CDR3 is CASSISGQVNTEAFF. The DNA for the CDR3 is TGTGCCAGTAGTATTTCCGGACAGGTGAACACTGAAGCTTTCTTT.

Details on this clone: Germline and junction disagree at one end, which may indicate a read error. This chain joins TRBV7-2 and TRBJ2-1; a possible D gene is TRBD1 (6 bases). The CDR3 is 13 residues long. Germline CDR1 reads SGHTA; CDR2 reads FQGNSA. The CDR3 DNA reads TGTGCCAGCAGCTTAGGGATCCGGGACAAGTTTCTCTTC. Translation: CASSLGIRDKFLF.

The chain joins TRBV19 to TRBJ1-2; D possibly corresponds to TRBD1 (6 bases). Germline CDR1 is LNHDA and CDR2 is SQIVND (reference sequence). V dropped 7 bases and J dropped 0 bases, with 15 bases sitting between them. This CDR3 is built from 15 residues. The DNA of the CDR3 is TGTGCCAGTAAACCGGGACACTTTACTAACTATGGCTACACCTTC. Translation gives CASKPGHFTNYGYTF.

V is TRBV2 and J is TRBJ2-7; 10 positions match TRBD1. CDR3 size: 14 residues. V gave up 4 bases and J gave up 1 base; unmatched junction bases: 1. CDR1 is SNHLY and CDR2 is FYNNEI in the germline V gene. The CDR3 nucleotides read TGTGCCAGCAGTGGGGGACAGGGGTCCTACGAGCAGTACTTC. Protein: CASSGGQGSYEQYF.

The chain joins TRBV6-5 to TRBJ2-7, with D perhaps TRBD1 or TRBD2 (5 bases each). The germline V and J ends were trimmed by 5 bases and 2 bases, with 13 bases remaining between them. The CDR3 contains 14 residues. Germline loops: CDR1 MNHEY, CDR2 SVGAGI. The CDR3 DNA reads TGTGCCAGCAGTCCCCCCGGGGACCCCTACGAGCAGTACTTC. Translated, it gives CASSPPGDPYEQYF.

The V and J genes are TRBV2 and TRBJ2-7; D is possibly TRBD2 (6 bases). The CDR3 totals 11 residues. The germline CDR1 and CDR2 sequences are SNHLY and FYNNEI. V gave up 6 bases and J gave up 6 bases, with 9 bases separating them. The CDR3, as DNA: TGTGCCAGCAGGGGGCGGGGCGAGCAGTACTTC. Translating gives CASRGRGEQYF.

The chain uses TRBV7-2 and TRBJ1-5; 10 bases match TRBD1. Germline CDR1 is SGHTA and CDR2 is FQGNSA. Trimming removed 2 bases from V and 7 bases from J; junction bases left unmatched: 8. There are 16 residues in the CDR3. In DNA form, the CDR3 reads TGTGCCAGCAGCTTAAGGGGACAGGGGACTCAACAGCCCCAGCATTTT. As protein: CASSLRGQGTQQPQHF.

The gene calls are TRBV9 and TRBJ2-7; 8 bases are shared with TRBD2. Germline V gene lookup returns CDR1 SGDLS and CDR2 YYNGEE. The CDR3 runs to 16 residues. V lost 3 bases, J lost 6 bases, and 14 bases stayed unmatched. CDR3 amino acids: CASSAGRAGTLREQYF. Written as DNA, the CDR3 is TGTGCCAGCAGCGCCGGGAGGGCAGGTACTTTGCGCGAGCAGTACTTC.

This chain uses TRBV5-1 with TRBJ2-7; 8 nucleotides align to TRBD1. This CDR3 has 16 residues. The ends lost 7 bases at V and 0 bases at J; junction bases unmatched: 12. CDR1 is SGHRS and CDR2 is YFSETQ in the germline V gene. The CDR3 nucleotides read TGCGCCAGCTGTAGGGCGGGGACAGGAGGCTCCTACGAGCAGTACTTC. Translation gives CASCRAGTGGSYEQYF.

The chain carries TRBV5-1 and TRBJ2-7; 9 bases map to TRBD2. Germline CDR1 reads SGHRS; CDR2 reads YFSETQ. The CDR3 is 15 amino acids. With V trimmed by 1 base and J by 7 bases, 9 bases remained unmatched. The CDR3 region is CASSLSGGRADEQYF. CDR3 bases: TGCGCCAGCAGCTTGTCGGGCGGGAGGGCCGATGAGCAGTACTTC.

The chain employs TRBV20-1 and TRBJ1-5; D remains ambiguous. Per germline, CDR1 DFQATT and CDR2 SNEGSKA (reference sequence). The CDR3 spans 16 residues. V lost 3 bases and J 2 bases, leaving 17 bases between the germline ends. CDR3 sequence reads: CSASNADSGGNQPQHF. DNA for the CDR3: TGCAGTGCTAGTAATGCTGACTCCGGAGGCAATCAGCCCCAGCATTTT.

The rearrangement uses TRBV10-3 and TRBJ1-2; D is uncertain. The V gene's germline CDR1 is ENHRY and CDR2 SYGVKD. V lost 6 bases and J 4 bases, leaving 12 bases between the germline ends. There are 13 residues in the CDR3. CDR3 coding DNA: TGTGCCATCAGGACGGACCCGGGCTATGGCTACACCTTC. It yields the protein CAIRTDPGYGYTF.

This rearrangement joins TRBV19 to TRBJ1-1, with a possible D match to TRBD1 (5 bases). V shed 8 bases and J shed 1 base, with 11 bases lying between them. Germline V gene lookup returns CDR1 LNHDA and CDR2 SQIVND (reference sequence). This CDR3 spans 13 amino acids. In nucleotides, the CDR3 is TGTGCCAGTTCCAGGGAGGGGAACACTGAAGCTTTCTTT. This codes for CASSREGNTEAFF.

The chain carries TRBV29-1 and TRBJ2-3; the match to TRBD2 covers 8 bases. V lost 4 bases and J lost 2; bases outside the gene matches: 8. Germline loops: CDR1 SQVTM, CDR2 ANQGSEA. The CDR3 covers 15 residues. The CDR3 DNA is TGCAGCGTTGTTTTGGCGGGAGGCGCCACAGATACGCAGTATTTT. Protein product: CSVVLAGGATDTQYF.

V usage is TRBV29-1 and J usage is TRBJ2-2, with TRBD1 as a possible D gene (6 bases). This CDR3 is built from 16 residues. The germline gives CDR1 SQVTM, CDR2 ANQGSEA. V lost 6 bases to trimming and J lost 4 bases, with 21 bases between them. This chain's CDR3 is CSVLTGPSTLTGELFF. CDR3 sequence (DNA): TGCAGCGTCTTGACAGGACCGAGCACCCTCACCGGGGAGCTGTTTTTT.

The genes are TRBV24-1 and TRBJ1-4, with a tentative D call TRBD1 (5 bases). Germline V gene lookup returns CDR1 KGHDR and CDR2 SFDVKD. Trimming removed 4 bases at V and 0 bases at J, with 14 bases between. The CDR3 runs to 17 residues. CDR3 nucleotide sequence: TGTGCCACCAGTGACGGCAGGGCCCCTACAACTAATGAAAAACTGTTTTTT. Its protein is CATSDGRAPTTNEKLFF.

With respect to this clone: Within the sample, other DNA sequences also encode this same CDR3. The chain is built from TRBV7-9 and TRBJ2-3; D not certain. This CDR3 contains 14 residues. Germline V gene lookup returns CDR1 SEHNR and CDR2 FQNEAQ (reference sequence). Trimming removed 1 base at V and 2 bases at J, with 7 bases between. The CDR3 DNA reads as TGTGCCAGCAGCTTAGGAGGCTTCACAGATACGCAGTATTTT. Translation: CASSLGGFTDTQYF.

The gene calls are TRBV5-4 and TRBJ2-2; the D gene is possibly TRBD2 (6 bases). The V gene's germline CDR1 is SGHNT and CDR2 YYREEE (reference sequence). V lost 9 bases and J 4 bases, leaving 19 bases between the germline ends. The CDR3 sequence is 15 residues long. The CDR3 protein is CATGRGSLSTGELFF. DNA for the CDR3: TGTGCCACCGGTCGGGGGAGTCTGAGCACCGGGGAGCTGTTTTTT.

The J gene is TRBJ1-2, the V gene TRBV5-1, with 7 positions matching TRBD1. Germline lookup yields CDR1 SGHRS and CDR2 YFSETQ. The CDR3 loop spans 14 amino acids. The J segment lost 3 bases and the V segment lost 3 bases, leaving 5 bases of the junction unmatched. CDR3 sequence reads: CASSSTGIDYGYTF. DNA of the CDR3: TGCGCCAGCAGCTCGACAGGGATTGACTATGGCTACACCTTC.

The genes are TRBV10-3 and TRBJ2-3; 8 nucleotides agree with TRBD2. The V gene end was trimmed by 8 bases and the J gene end by 0 bases; junction bases not matched to a gene: 1. This CDR3 comprises 13 residues. Germline-derived CDR1 and CDR2 are ENHRY and SYGVKD. The CDR3 is CAIGTRSTDTQYF. In DNA, the CDR3 is TGTGCCATCGGGACTAGGAGCACAGATACGCAGTATTTT.

The chain uses TRBV20-1 and TRBJ1-5, with D possibly matching TRBD1 (6 bases). V lost 3 bases and J 1 base, leaving 19 bases between the germline ends. Looked up from germline, CDR1 is DFQATT and CDR2 is SNEGSKA (reference sequence). The CDR3 length is 17 residues. CDR3 nucleotides: TGCAGTGCTAGTACTGAGGCAGGGGCTTTAAGCAATCAGCCCCAGCATTTT. The encoded protein is CSASTEAGALSNQPQHF.

The rearrangement joins TRBV27 to TRBJ2-5; 10 bases map to TRBD2. CDR3 length: 15 residues. CDR1 is MNHEY, CDR2 SMNVEV, per germline (reference sequence). Trimming took 5 bases from V and 2 from J; bases not matched to a gene: 5. Written as DNA, the CDR3 is TGTGCCAGCAGTACGGCTAGCGGGGGACAAGAGACCCAGTACTTC. Translation gives CASSTASGGQETQYF.

This rearrangement joins TRBV24-1 to TRBJ2-2; 8 bases align to TRBD2. The CDR3 sequence is 15 residues long. With 3 bases clipped from V and 4 bases from J, the junction kept 3 bases outside the gene matches. The germline V gene has CDR1 KGHDR and CDR2 SFDVKD. In nucleotides, the CDR3 is TGTGCCACCAGTGATCCCGGGGGGGGCACCGGGGAGCTGTTTTTT. This gives the protein CATSDPGGGTGELFF.

The V call is TRBV11-2, the J call TRBJ2-5; D gene uncertain. Germline V gives CDR1 SGHAT, CDR2 FQNNGV. V lost 5 bases, J lost 5 bases, and 15 bases lay in between. CDR3 length: 14 residues. The CDR3 loop reads CASSLSLRRETQYF. CDR3 DNA sequence: TGTGCCAGCAGCCTATCACTACGAAGGGAGACCCAGTACTTC.

The table lists this clone with a few counts. This sequence joins TRBV19 and TRBJ2-1, with D maybe TRBD1 (6 bases). V was trimmed by 6 bases and J by 5 bases, leaving 11 bases between them. The germline gives CDR1 LNHDA, CDR2 SQIVND (reference sequence). This CDR3 comprises 13 residues. This CDR3 reads CASRGASNNEQFF. CDR3 sequence (DNA): TGTGCCAGTAGGGGGGCTTCAAACAATGAGCAGTTCTTC.